This passage covers 23 T cell receptor beta chains from one sample sequenced in a study of shared clonotypes between healthy human individuals. Measured with immunoSEQ multiplex PCR; TCRdb has only the in-frame clones, and not every one. This repertoire shows about a million clones, about 80% found once; its top ten account for approximately 1.5%. The sample was memory CD4+ T cells sorted from blood. The subset was: CD45RA-negative fraction. The receptors stem from a man aged 18 to 35 in good health.

The chain is built from TRBV29-1 and TRBJ2-5; TRBD2 is a possible D gene (6 bases). The CDR3 runs 11 residues. In germline, CDR1 is SQVTM, CDR2 ANQGSEA. The V and J ends lost 6 bases and 5 bases respectively, with 10 bases between them. In nucleotides, the CDR3 is TGCAGCGTACCGGGACTCGAGACCCAGTACTTC. This encodes CSVPGLETQYF.

A few counts support this clone. The genes are TRBV11-3 and TRBJ2-1; D is perhaps TRBD1 (6 bases). Per germline, CDR1 SGHNT and CDR2 YENEEA. This CDR3 is 16 amino acids long. Trimming stripped 5 bases from V and 2 bases from J, with 16 bases between. The CDR3 region has the DNA TGTGCCAGCAGCCCCACAGGGCAGAGGGCCTACAATGAGCAGTTCTTC. It translates to CASSPTGQRAYNEQFF.

This chain uses TRBV9 with TRBJ2-3; 11 bases match TRBD2. The germline CDR1 and CDR2 sequences are SGDLS and YYNGEE. The CDR3 is made up of 14 amino acids. The J segment lost 9 bases and the V segment lost 3 bases, leaving 6 bases of the junction unmatched. CDR3 region: CASSAGLAVGTQYF. The DNA for the CDR3 is TGTGCCAGCAGCGCGGGACTAGCGGTTGGGACGCAGTATTTT.

The rearrangement joins TRBV5-1 to TRBJ1-4; a weak D match, TRBD1 (6 bases). Between the trimmed V and J ends, which lost 2 bases and 8 bases, there was a span of 13 bases. The CDR3 sequence is 14 residues long. CDR1 and CDR2 (germline): SGHRS, YFSETQ. CDR3 nucleotides: TGCGCCAGCAGCTTATCGGGGGGCCGGGAAAAACTGTTTTTT. It specifies CASSLSGGREKLFF.

In its sample, this clone was seen once. The chain uses TRBV6-6 and TRBJ2-5, with TRBD2 matching over 8 bases. Trimming cost V 0 bases and J 7 bases; bases outside gene matches: 10. The germline CDR1 and CDR2 sequences are MNHNY and SVGAGI (reference sequence). The CDR3 contains 16 residues. The chain's CDR3 is CASSYSGVRSGGTQYF. The CDR3 DNA reads as TGTGCCAGCAGTTACTCGGGAGTGCGAAGCGGGGGGACCCAGTACTTC.

CDR3 protein: CASSEEMNTEAFF. CDR3 DNA sequence: TGTGCCAGCAGTGAAGAGATGAACACTGAAGCTTTCTTT. The chain recombines TRBV2 with TRBJ1-1; D unclear. V was shortened by 1 base and J by 0 bases, with 3 bases between the two germline ends. Germline lookup yields CDR1 SNHLY and CDR2 FYNNEI. This CDR3 has 13 residues.

The J gene is TRBJ1-4, the V gene TRBV6-1; TRBD1 might be the D (6 bases). This CDR3 has 15 amino acids. CDR1 and CDR2 (germline): MNHNS, SASEGT. V dropped 7 bases and J dropped 3 bases, with 15 bases sitting between them. CDR3: CASNRRGASNEKLFF. The CDR3 DNA reads as TGTGCCAGCAATCGGCGGGGGGCATCTAATGAAAAACTGTTTTTT.

The V call is TRBV5-1, the J call TRBJ2-7; D possibly corresponds to TRBD2 (5 bases). Trimming pared 4 bases from V and 0 bases from J, leaving 11 bases between. This CDR3 is built from 14 residues. Germline V gives CDR1 SGHRS, CDR2 YFSETQ. The chain's CDR3 is CASSRSEVSYEQYF. CDR3 in DNA: TGCGCCAGCAGCCGATCGGAGGTCTCCTACGAGCAGTACTTC.

The CDR3 DNA reads as TGTGCCAGCAGTAAAACTAGCGCGGGTGAGCAGTTCTTC. Encoded protein: CASSKTSAGEQFF. This rearrangement joins TRBV6-1 to TRBJ2-1; 7 bases map to TRBD2. The CDR3 length is 13 residues. CDR1 is MNHNS and CDR2 is SASEGT in the germline V gene. V lost 5 bases, J lost 9 bases, and 7 bases stayed unmatched.

This chain uses TRBV7-2 with TRBJ1-4, with D possibly matching TRBD1 (6 bases). CDR1 is SGHTA, CDR2 FQGNSA, per germline. Trimming stripped 1 base from V and 6 bases from J, with 12 bases between. This CDR3 has 15 amino acids. The chain's CDR3 is CASSLGQGIHEKLFF. The CDR3 DNA is TGTGCCAGCAGCTTAGGTCAGGGGATTCATGAAAAACTGTTTTTT.

The V and J genes are TRBV18 and TRBJ2-3, with D unclear. CDR1 and CDR2 (germline): KGHSH, LQKENI. V dropped 1 base and J dropped 3 bases, with 11 bases sitting between them. This CDR3 is 15 amino acids long. The CDR3, as DNA: TGTGCCAGCTCACCACTGAAAACTGGGACAGATACGCAGTATTTT. Protein: CASSPLKTGTDTQYF.

This clone was observed once. V usage is TRBV5-1 and J usage is TRBJ2-5, with D tentatively TRBD1 (6 bases). Germline V lookup: CDR1 SGHRS, CDR2 YFSETQ. The CDR3 loop spans 14 amino acids. V lost 2 bases and J 4 bases, leaving 12 bases between the germline ends. The CDR3 DNA reads as TGCGCCAGCAGCTTAACAGGGATTCGAGAGACCCAGTACTTC. Its translation: CASSLTGIRETQYF.

The DNA of the CDR3 is TGTGCCAGCAGGGGACTCAGGTCTGGCACAGATACGCAGTATTTT. The encoded protein is CASRGLRSGTDTQYF. The chain has TRBV6-1 and TRBJ2-3; weak D call: TRBD2 (6 bases). CDR3 size: 15 residues. Trimming shortened V by 6 bases and J by 1 base, and 14 bases separated the two germline ends. The germline CDR1 and CDR2 sequences are MNHNS and SASEGT.

The V and J genes are TRBV6-6 and TRBJ2-1; D uncertain. Trimming left V 5 bases short and J 7 bases short, with 6 bases between. The CDR3 runs 11 residues. Germline V lookup: CDR1 MNHNY, CDR2 SVGAGI (reference sequence). The CDR3: CASSTVNEQFF. CDR3 coding DNA: TGTGCCAGCAGTACGGTAAATGAGCAGTTCTTC.

The V and J genes are TRBV10-3 and TRBJ1-4, with D tentatively TRBD1 (6 bases). CDR1 is ENHRY, CDR2 SYGVKD, per germline. This CDR3 contains 13 residues. Trimming stripped 10 bases from V and 0 bases from J, with 9 bases between. This CDR3 reads CASRTATNEKLFF. The CDR3 region has the DNA TGTGCCAGCAGGACAGCAACTAATGAAAAACTGTTTTTT.

This clone was detected only a few times. V gene TRBV13 combines with J gene TRBJ2-7; weak D call: TRBD2 (6 bases). Trimming left V 7 bases short and J 9 bases short, with 28 bases between. Germline-derived CDR1 and CDR2 are PRHDT and FYEKMQ (reference sequence). This CDR3 comprises 16 residues. Here the CDR3 reads CASTLWWGDSGRSQYF. In nucleotides, the CDR3 is TGTGCCAGCACCTTGTGGTGGGGGGACTCAGGACGATCGCAGTACTTC.

This chain connects TRBV6-1 to TRBJ1-5; D not resolved. Germline values: CDR1 MNHNS, CDR2 SASEGT. Trimming stripped 2 bases from V and 3 bases from J, with 14 bases between. The CDR3 covers 16 residues. CDR3 sequence: CASSERMTGYNQPQHF. The CDR3 bases are TGTGCCAGCAGTGAACGGATGACTGGATACAATCAGCCCCAGCATTTT.

The rearrangement uses TRBV5-1 and TRBJ1-4; TRBD1 agrees at 7 bases. From germline, CDR1 is SGHRS and CDR2 YFSETQ. The CDR3 length is 14 residues. V shed 4 bases and J 4 bases; nucleotides not matched to a gene: 4. Written as DNA, the CDR3 is TGCGCCAGCAGCCTGAGACAGGGTAATGAAAAACTGTTTTTT. Residues: CASSLRQGNEKLFF.

The rearrangement uses TRBV28 and TRBJ2-2, with D perhaps TRBD1 (5 bases). V lost 4 bases, J lost 7 bases, and 7 bases lay in between. CDR3 length: 12 residues. Per germline, CDR1 MDHEN and CDR2 SYDVKM. The CDR3 sequence is CASSSRVGELFF. The CDR3 nucleotides are TGTGCCAGCAGTTCCAGGGTCGGGGAGCTGTTTTTT.

Note on this clone: Different DNA sequences within this sample yield the same CDR3. The rearrangement links TRBV30 to TRBJ2-7, with 10 bases lining up with TRBD1. Per germline, CDR1 GTSNPN and CDR2 SVGIG (reference sequence). Trimming removed 0 bases from V and 2 bases from J; junction bases left unmatched: 1. CDR3 length: 14 amino acids. The CDR3 spells CAWSVGTGAYEQYF. In DNA, the CDR3 is TGTGCCTGGAGTGTCGGGACAGGGGCCTACGAGCAGTACTTC.

J is TRBJ2-5 and V is TRBV30, with 8 bases matching TRBD2. V trimming: 3 bases; J trimming: 1 base; junction bases outside the gene matches: 10. Per germline, CDR1 GTSNPN and CDR2 SVGIG (reference sequence). The CDR3 has 16 amino acids. This CDR3 is CAWSPLGGALQETQYF. CDR3 DNA: TGTGCCTGGAGCCCCCTCGGGGGGGCCCTCCAAGAGACCCAGTACTTC.

This sequence joins TRBV9 and TRBJ2-5; D might be TRBD1 (5 bases). In germline, CDR1 is SGDLS, CDR2 YYNGEE. This CDR3 spans 15 amino acids. Trimming left V 0 bases short and J 2 bases short, with 11 bases between. This CDR3 is CASSVDLGPQETQYF. The CDR3, as DNA: TGTGCCAGCAGCGTAGATCTGGGGCCACAAGAGACCCAGTACTTC. Variable domain in full (rest from reference TRBV9 and TRBJ2-5): DSGVTQTPKHLITATGQRVTLRCSPRSGDLSVYWYQQSLDQGLQFLIQYYNGEERAKGNILERFSAQQFPDLHSELNLSSLELGDSALYFCASSVDLGPQETQYFGPGTRLLVL.

The DNA of the CDR3 is TGTGCCAGCAGCTCCCAGAGGGACTGGAGTGGTAGCAATGAGCAGTTCTTC. Translation: CASSSQRDWSGSNEQFF. The chain uses TRBV5-6 and TRBJ2-1; a possible D gene is TRBD2 (6 bases). From germline, CDR1 is SGHDT and CDR2 YYEEEE. Trimming took off 3 bases at V and 6 bases at J, with 22 bases between the two ends. The CDR3 is made up of 17 amino acids.